Sequencing of this T cell receptor beta chain was carried out in a study of blood T cell repertoires in COVID-19. Looking at the study overall: Samples representing acute and convalescent COVID-19 were sourced from the United States, Italy and Spain. PBMCs, B-cell-depleted T cells, or T cells were the source of the cDNA or gDNA that made up the material.

The CDR3 length is 12 residues. Looked up from germline, CDR1 is SGHTA and CDR2 is FQGNSA. Between the trimmed V and J ends, which lost 4 bases and 8 bases, there was a span of 11 bases. Authors' analysis steps: Cell counts per sample came from amplifying reference gene primers. Some clones are missing from TCRdb's copy, which holds only in-frame ones; the method was immunoSEQ multiplex PCR. V and J calls and clone size are copied from that table; D and trimming were computed from the DNA. The sample has 150,000 to 200,000 clones, 70% to 90% seen once. Sequences were obtained from peripheral blood. The chain couples TRBV7-2 to TRBJ1-2; D is possibly TRBD1 (5 bases). The receptor's source is a man in his 70s with active or convalescent COVID-19. The CDR3 DNA reads as TGTGCCAGCAGCTCTTGGGGGGTGGGCTACACCTTC. It translates to CASSSWGVGYTF.